The 10 T cell receptor beta chains below all came from one sample that was sequenced in a study of low-dose radiotherapy and immunotherapy resistance in tumors. Time point denoted: after trial treatment. The sample's treatment: LDRT plus nivolumab, ipilimumab, low-dose cyclophosphamide and aspirin (RACIN trial). First-strand cDNA relied on TRAV- and TRBV-specific primers spanning alpha and beta chains. A roughly 22-cycle PCR with a constant-region primer and V-primer adapter amplified TCRs. TCRdb independently ran MiXCR on the reads; one entry per CDR3 protein. The sample has 80,000 or so distinct CDR3 sequences, less than 20% seen once. This material consisted of PBMCs, taken after low-dose radiotherapy plus immunotherapy. These receptors all stem from a male donor with prostate cancer.

This clonotype came up many times. V usage is TRBV27 and J usage is TRBJ2-3; TRBD2 is a possible D gene (5 bases). V was clipped by 4 bases and J by 0 bases, with 11 bases between them. This CDR3 spans 15 amino acids. CDR1 and CDR2 from the germline V gene are MNHEY and SMNVEV (reference sequence). CDR3 coding DNA: TGTGCCAGCAGTTCTCCGCGGGCTAGCACAGATACGCAGTATTTT. It translates to CASSSPRASTDTQYF.

Remarks on this clonotype: With a much larger clone just one base away, this may be a read error. CDR3 DNA: TGTGTCAGCAGCCTCAATAGCGGGAGGGGCACAGATACGCAGTATTTT. It specifies CVSSLNSGRGTDTQYF. The rearrangement uses TRBV7-2 and TRBJ2-3, with 11 bases aligning to TRBD2. The CDR3 runs to 16 residues. CDR1 is SGHTA and CDR2 is FQGNSA in the germline V gene.

This clonotype was recorded at least ten times. The rearrangement uses TRBV20-1 and TRBJ1-1, with no clear D. Germline V lookup: CDR1 DFQATT, CDR2 SNEGSKA (reference sequence). The ends were cut back, 6 bases at V and 4 bases at J, with 15 bases in the middle. The CDR3 has 13 amino acids. The CDR3 is CSASRPTPTEAFF. The CDR3 nucleotides are TGCAGTGCATCGCGCCCCACCCCCACTGAAGCTTTCTTT.

This clonotype was seen many times. This chain connects TRBV6-6 to TRBJ2-3; D unclear. V lost 8 bases and J lost 1, with 10 bases in between. Germline CDR1 reads MNHNY; CDR2 reads SVGAGI (reference sequence). The CDR3 sequence is 13 residues long. The CDR3 loop is CASGIRRTDTQYF. CDR3 nucleotide sequence: TGTGCCAGCGGGATACGGCGCACAGATACGCAGTATTTT.

As to this clonotype: A junction end diverges from the germline sequence, so it may reflect a read error. This rearrangement joins TRBV20-1 to TRBJ1-5, with D maybe TRBD1 (5 bases). CDR1 is DFQATT, CDR2 SNEGSKA, per germline (reference sequence). This CDR3 comprises 12 residues. This CDR3 reads CSARGTSKPQHF. The CDR3 nucleotides are TGCAGTGCGAGAGGGACTTCTAAGCCCCAGCATTTT.

At least ten counts were recorded for this clonotype. The chain recombines TRBV20-1 with TRBJ1-2; D unclear. The germline V gene has CDR1 DFQATT and CDR2 SNEGSKA (reference sequence). The CDR3 runs 13 residues. Between the trimmed V and J ends, which lost 5 bases and 2 bases, there was a span of 12 bases. This CDR3 reads CSAPVGPNYGYTF. The CDR3 bases are TGCAGTGCTCCGGTGGGCCCCAACTATGGCTACACCTTC.

With regard to this clonotype: It differs at one base from a far larger clone, so likely a read error. The V gene is TRBV6-1, the J gene TRBJ2-2, with 10 bases matching TRBD1. CDR1 is MNHNS and CDR2 is SASEGT in the germline V gene. There are 15 residues in the CDR3. J was trimmed by 8 bases and V by 8 bases; bases with no gene match: 11. The CDR3 coding sequence is TGTGCCAGCTGTCCCCGACAGGGGGCGGGTGGGGAGCTGTTTTTT. Translating gives CASCPRQGAGGELFF.

The V gene is TRBV12-3 or TRBV12-4, the J gene TRBJ2-6, with unresolved D. This CDR3 is 17 amino acids long. Trimming removed 6 bases from V and 0 bases from J, with 15 bases in between. In DNA form, the CDR3 reads TGTGCCAGCAGCCAGACTCCACTTGTCTCTGGGGCCAACGTCCTGACTTTC. Amino acids: CASSQTPLVSGANVLTF.

About this clonotype: This may stem from a read error, because a much larger clone lies one nucleotide away. The chain has TRBV5-1 and TRBJ1-3, with unresolved D. In germline, CDR1 is SGHRS, CDR2 YFSETQ. Trimming removed 7 bases at V and 0 bases at J, with 14 bases between. The CDR3 is 15 amino acids. CDR3 region: CASCLTQSSGNTIYF. The DNA of the CDR3 is TGCGCCAGCTGTCTTACCCAGAGCTCTGGAAACACCATATATTTT.

This clonotype has a single count. It differs at one base from a far larger clone, so likely a read error. V usage is TRBV3-1 and J usage is TRBJ2-7; 10 nucleotides agree with TRBD1. After removal of 4 bases from V and 7 bases from J, the junction contained 10 bases not matched to a gene. The CDR3 extends over 15 amino acids. Germline CDR1 reads LGHDT; CDR2 reads YNNKEL (reference sequence). In DNA form, the CDR3 reads TGTGCCAGCAGCCTCGGGACAGGGGCCTACAATGAGCAGTACTTC. This gives the protein CASSLGTGAYNEQYF.